One T cell receptor (beta chain) is described in this entry. As yet, its antigen is unknown. Trimming pared 3 bases from V and 4 bases from J, leaving 16 bases between. This CDR3 is built from 15 residues. Germline lookup yields CDR1 LNHDA and CDR2 SQIVND (reference sequence). This sample is drawn from a study of graft-versus-host responses after intestinal transplantation. Across the whole study: Multivisceral, liver-intestinal, or isolated intestinal transplants were received by the recipients. Each recipient received anti-thymocyte globulin induction, then tacrolimus and steroids for roughly 3 years. General study findings and limits: Association was observed between peak circulating GvH clone levels and early post-transplant HvG declines.

Assay used: immunoSEQ multiplex PCR; TCRdb lists only in-frame clones, some missing. Among roughly 39,000 clones listed, about 95% were seen once. This TCR was recovered from a human donor who was the organ donor for an intestinal transplant. This specimen consisted of unstimulated CD8+ T cells sorted from spleen or lymph node cells, obtained before transplant. J is TRBJ2-7 and V is TRBV19; maybe TRBD2 (5 bases). The CDR3 bases are TGTGCCAGTAGTATTCGGACTGACCTTCCTTACGAGCAGTACTTC. Its protein product is CASSIRTDLPYEQYF.